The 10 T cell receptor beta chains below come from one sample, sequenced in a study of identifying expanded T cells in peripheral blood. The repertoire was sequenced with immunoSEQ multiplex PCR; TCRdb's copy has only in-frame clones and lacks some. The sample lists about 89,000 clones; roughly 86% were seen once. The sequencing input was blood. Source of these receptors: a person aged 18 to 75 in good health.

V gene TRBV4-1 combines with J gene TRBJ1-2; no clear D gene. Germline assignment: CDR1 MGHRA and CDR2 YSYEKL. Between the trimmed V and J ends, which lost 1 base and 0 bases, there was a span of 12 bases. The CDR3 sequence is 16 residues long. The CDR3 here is CASSQVGSISNYGYTF. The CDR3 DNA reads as TGCGCCAGCAGCCAAGTTGGTAGCATATCTAACTATGGCTACACCTTC.

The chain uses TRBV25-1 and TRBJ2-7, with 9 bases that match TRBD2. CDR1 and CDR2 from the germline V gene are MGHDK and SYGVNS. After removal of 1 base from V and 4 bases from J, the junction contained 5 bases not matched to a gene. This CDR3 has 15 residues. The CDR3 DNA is TGTGCCAGCAGTGAATCTGGGCTAGCGGGGTACGAGCAGTACTTC. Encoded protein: CASSESGLAGYEQYF.

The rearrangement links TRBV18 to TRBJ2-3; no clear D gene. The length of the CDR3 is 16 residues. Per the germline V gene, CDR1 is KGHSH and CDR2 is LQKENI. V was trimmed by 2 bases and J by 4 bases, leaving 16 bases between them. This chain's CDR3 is CASSPDVWTDPDTQYF. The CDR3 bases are TGTGCCAGCTCACCAGACGTTTGGACGGACCCAGATACGCAGTATTTT.

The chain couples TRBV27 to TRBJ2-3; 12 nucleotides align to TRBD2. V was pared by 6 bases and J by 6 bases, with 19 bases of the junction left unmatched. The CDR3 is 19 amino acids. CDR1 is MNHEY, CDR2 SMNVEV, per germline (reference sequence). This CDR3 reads CASRMTPRQLAGGQDTQYF. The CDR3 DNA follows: TGTGCCAGCAGAATGACACCCCGACAACTAGCGGGGGGTCAGGATACGCAGTATTTT.

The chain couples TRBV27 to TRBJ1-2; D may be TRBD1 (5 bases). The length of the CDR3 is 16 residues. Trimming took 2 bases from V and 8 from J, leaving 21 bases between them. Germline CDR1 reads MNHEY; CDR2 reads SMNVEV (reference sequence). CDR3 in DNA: TGTGCCAGCAGTTTAAAGATAGACCGCCCTGGGGGGGGCTACACCTTC. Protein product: CASSLKIDRPGGGYTF.

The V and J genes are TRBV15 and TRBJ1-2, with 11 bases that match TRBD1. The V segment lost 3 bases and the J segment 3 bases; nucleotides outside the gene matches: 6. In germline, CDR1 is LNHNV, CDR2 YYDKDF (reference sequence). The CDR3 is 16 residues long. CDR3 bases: TGTGCCACCAGCAGGGGACAGGGGGGGTTTGACTATGGCTACACCTTC. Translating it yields CATSRGQGGFDYGYTF.

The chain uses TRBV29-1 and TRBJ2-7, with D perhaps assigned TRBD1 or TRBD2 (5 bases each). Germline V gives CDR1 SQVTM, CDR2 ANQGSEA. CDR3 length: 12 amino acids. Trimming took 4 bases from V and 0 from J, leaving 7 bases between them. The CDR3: CSVGGISYEQYF. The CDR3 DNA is TGCAGCGTTGGGGGGATCTCCTACGAGCAGTACTTC.

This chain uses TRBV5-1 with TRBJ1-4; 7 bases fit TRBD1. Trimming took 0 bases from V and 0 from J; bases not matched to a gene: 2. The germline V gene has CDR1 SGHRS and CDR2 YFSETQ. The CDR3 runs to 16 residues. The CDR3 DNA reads TGCGCCAGCAGCTTGGCCAGGGGGTCAACTAATGAAAAACTGTTTTTT. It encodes CASSLARGSTNEKLFF.

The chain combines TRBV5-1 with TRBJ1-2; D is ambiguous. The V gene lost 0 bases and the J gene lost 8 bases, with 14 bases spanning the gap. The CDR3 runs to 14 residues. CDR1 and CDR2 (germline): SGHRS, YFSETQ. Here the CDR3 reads CASSLEPSLGGYTF. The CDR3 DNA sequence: TGCGCCAGCAGCTTGGAACCCTCTCTGGGAGGCTACACCTTC.

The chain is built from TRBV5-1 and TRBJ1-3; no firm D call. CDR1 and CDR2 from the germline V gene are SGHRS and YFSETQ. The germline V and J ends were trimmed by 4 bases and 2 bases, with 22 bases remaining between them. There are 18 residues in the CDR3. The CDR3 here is CASSPVNAERTPGNTIYF. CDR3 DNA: TGCGCCAGCAGCCCCGTTAACGCGGAACGGACTCCTGGAAACACCATATATTTT.